This TCR beta chain came from a study of blood T cell repertoires in COVID-19. Overall study context: COVID-19 samples collected from the United States, Italy and Spain covered acute and convalescent phases.

This clone was seen just once. Here immunoSEQ multiplex PCR was the method, and the copy in TCRdb shows in-frame clones only, minus some. The sample consists of a few hundred thousand clones, 82% of them appearing once. Per the germline V gene, CDR1 is LGHDT and CDR2 is YNNKEL (reference sequence). The J segment lost 3 bases and the V segment lost 5 bases, leaving 11 bases of the junction unmatched. The CDR3 sequence is 16 residues long. The receptor comes from a woman in her 70s with COVID-19, enrolled during active disease. Sequencing input: peripheral blood. The chain recombines TRBV3-1 (or the pseudogene TRBV3-2) with TRBJ2-3; 7 positions agree with TRBD2. CDR3 loop: CASSLQIAGATDTQYF. In DNA, the CDR3 is TGTGCCAGCAGCTTACAGATCGCGGGAGCGACAGATACGCAGTATTTT.